Reported below is one TCR beta chain. These data belong to a study of control samples from healthy donors and cancer patients. Generated by immunoSEQ multiplex PCR, the TCRdb table keeps only in-frame clones and is missing some. The data show 74,000 or so clones, around 89% seen once. With V trimmed by 7 bases and J by 5 bases, 20 bases remained unmatched. The CDR3 runs to 18 residues. The V gene's germline CDR1 is SNHLY and CDR2 FYNNEI. The sample consisted of blood. The chain joins TRBV2 to TRBJ2-5; 9 nucleotides line up with TRBD2. This TCR derives from a middle-aged man in good health. CDR3: CASTGSSGVPTAGETQYF. The CDR3 DNA reads TGTGCCAGCACAGGGTCTAGCGGGGTCCCCACGGCTGGTGAGACCCAGTACTTC.